Described below is a single T cell receptor (beta chain) sequence and its context. This record comes from a study of radiotherapy plus CTLA-4 blockade in lung cancer. Produced via immunoSEQ multiplex PCR; TCRdb's table is partial and in-frame only. In the table there are about 59,000 clones, just under 85% of which are singletons. CDR3 length equals 14 residues. V was trimmed by 4 bases and J by 4 bases, leaving 13 bases between them. Germline V gene lookup returns CDR1 SGHTA and CDR2 FQGNSA. This chain joins TRBV7-2 and TRBJ2-5; D is perhaps TRBD1 (5 bases). This receptor was identified in a human donor with non-small cell lung cancer whose response to radiotherapy plus ipilimumab could not be evaluated. The sample was peripheral blood, taken from a patient treated with radiotherapy plus ipilimumab. The CDR3 is CASSSGFMGETQYF. The CDR3 DNA reads as TGTGCCAGCAGCTCAGGGTTCATGGGAGAGACCCAGTACTTC. Full variable domain (remainder filled in from reference TRBV7-2 and TRBJ2-5): GAGVSQSPSNKVTEKGKDVELRCDPISGHTALYWYRQSLGQGLEFLIYFQGNSAPDKSGLPSDRFSAERTGGSVSTLTIQRTQQEDSAVYLCASSSGFMGETQYFGPGTRLLVL.